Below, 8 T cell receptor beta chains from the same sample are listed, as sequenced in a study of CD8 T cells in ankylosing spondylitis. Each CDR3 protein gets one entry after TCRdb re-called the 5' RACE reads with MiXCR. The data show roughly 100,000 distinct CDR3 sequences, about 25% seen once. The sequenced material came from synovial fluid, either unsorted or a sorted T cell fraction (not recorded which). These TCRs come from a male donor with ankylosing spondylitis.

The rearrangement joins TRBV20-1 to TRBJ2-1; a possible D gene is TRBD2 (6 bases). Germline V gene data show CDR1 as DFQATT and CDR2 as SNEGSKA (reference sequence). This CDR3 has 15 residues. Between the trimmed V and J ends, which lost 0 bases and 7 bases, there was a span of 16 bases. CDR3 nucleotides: TGCAGTGCTAGAGATCTCGGGAGTCCTAGTAATGAGCAGTTCTTC. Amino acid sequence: CSARDLGSPSNEQFF.

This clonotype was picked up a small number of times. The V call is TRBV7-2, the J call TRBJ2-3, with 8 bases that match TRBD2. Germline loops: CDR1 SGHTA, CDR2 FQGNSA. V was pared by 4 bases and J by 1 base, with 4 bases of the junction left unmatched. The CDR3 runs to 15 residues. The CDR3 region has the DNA TGTGCCAGCAGCTCGATGACTAGCGGCACAGATACGCAGTATTTT. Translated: CASSSMTSGTDTQYF. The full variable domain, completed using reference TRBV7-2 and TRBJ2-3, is GAGVSQSPSNKVTEKGKDVELRCDPISGHTALYWYRQSLGQGLEFLIYFQGNSAPDKSGLPSDRFSAERTGGSVSTLTIQRTQQEDSAVYLCASSSMTSGTDTQYFGPGTRLTVL.

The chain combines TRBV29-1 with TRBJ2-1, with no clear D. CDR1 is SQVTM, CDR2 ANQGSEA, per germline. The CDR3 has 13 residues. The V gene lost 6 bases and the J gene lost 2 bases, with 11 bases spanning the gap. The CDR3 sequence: CSVAIVAYNEQFF. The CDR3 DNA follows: TGCAGCGTCGCGATCGTGGCCTACAATGAGCAGTTCTTC.

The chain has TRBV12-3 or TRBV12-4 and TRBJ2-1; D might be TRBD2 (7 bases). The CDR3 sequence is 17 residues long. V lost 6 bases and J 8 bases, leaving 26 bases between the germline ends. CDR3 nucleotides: TGTGCCAGCAGCCCTGGTTTAGGGGGAGGGCGTGGTTATGAGCAGTTCTTC. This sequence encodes CASSPGLGGGRGYEQFF.

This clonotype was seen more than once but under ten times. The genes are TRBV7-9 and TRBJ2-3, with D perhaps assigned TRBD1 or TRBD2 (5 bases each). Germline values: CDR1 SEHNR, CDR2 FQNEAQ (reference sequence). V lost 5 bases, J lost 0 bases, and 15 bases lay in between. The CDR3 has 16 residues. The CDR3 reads CASSPGRGFSTDTQYF. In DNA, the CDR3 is TGTGCCAGCAGCCCGGGGCGCGGATTTAGCACAGATACGCAGTATTTT.

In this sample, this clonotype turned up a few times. The CDR3 region has the DNA TGTGCCAGCAGCTTGAGGAACAGGGGAAAAGAGCAGTTCTTC. Its translation: CASSLRNRGKEQFF. V gene TRBV7-2 combines with J gene TRBJ2-1; 7 bases match TRBD1. CDR3 size: 14 residues. Germline-derived CDR1 and CDR2 are SGHTA and FQGNSA. The trim removed 3 bases at V and 10 bases at J, leaving 9 bases unmatched.

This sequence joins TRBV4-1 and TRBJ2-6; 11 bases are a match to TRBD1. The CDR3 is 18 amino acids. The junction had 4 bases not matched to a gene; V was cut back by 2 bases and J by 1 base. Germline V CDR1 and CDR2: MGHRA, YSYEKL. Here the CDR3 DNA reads TGCGCCAGCAGCCAACCGGACAGGGGGCGTTCTGGGGCCAACGTCCTGACTTTC. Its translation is CASSQPDRGRSGANVLTF.

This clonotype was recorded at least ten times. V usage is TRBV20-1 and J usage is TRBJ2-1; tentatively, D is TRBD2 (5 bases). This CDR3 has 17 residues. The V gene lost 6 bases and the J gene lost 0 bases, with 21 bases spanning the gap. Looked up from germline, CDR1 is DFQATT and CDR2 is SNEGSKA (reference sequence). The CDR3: CSANSTGVRSSYNEQFF. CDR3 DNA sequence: TGCAGTGCCAATTCCACCGGGGTCAGGAGCTCCTACAATGAGCAGTTCTTC.